These T cell receptor beta chains were read from a single sample in a study of CD4 T cells in relation to SARS-CoV-2 and coronaviruses. No antigen has been identified for these receptors. Assay: immunoSEQ multiplex PCR; the TCRdb copy retains only in-frame clones and omits some. The data show 20,000 or so clones, around 78% seen once. The sequencing sample was made of CD4+ T cells from PBMCs, cultured in vitro. These TCRs come from a human donor in good health. CDR3s include the opening cysteine and the closing phenylalanine or tryptophan. A D gene is named only where the DNA matches it firmly. Clone size is stated in some rows and not others, as once, few, many or a class when expanded.

16	NA	TRBV20-1	NA	TRBJ2-1	TGCAGTGCTAGTTTGCAGGGAGGCCTAGGTGGCAATGAGCAGTTCTTC	CSASLQGGLGGNEQFF
17	NA	TRBV11-3	NA	TRBJ2-3	TGTGCCAGCAGCCCAGGGGGTGGGGGGCCGGGCACAGATACGCAGTATTTT	CASSPGGGGPGTDTQYF
19	TRBD1	TRBV18	NA	TRBJ1-5	TGTGCCAGCTCACCTACCGGGACAGGGACGTCCGGGTTCAATCAGCCCCAGCATTTT	CASSPTGTGTSGFNQPQHF
14	NA	TRBV30	NA	TRBJ1-5	TGTGCCTGGAGTGTAAAACAGAAGAATCAGCCCCAGCATTTT	CAWSVKQKNQPQHF
12	NA	TRBV7-9	NA	TRBJ1-3	TGTGCCAGCAGCGATCAGGGGTACACCATATATTTT	CASSDQGYTIYF
19	NA	TRBV9	few	TRBJ2-6	TGTGCCAGCAGCGTTGGTCTTACGGACACCTTTTCTGGGGCCAACGTCCTGACTTTC	CASSVGLTDTFSGANVLTF
16	TRBD2	TRBV7-8	NA	TRBJ2-3	TGTGCCAGCAGCTTAGCGCCGCATGGGAGGGCAGATACGCAGTATTTT	CASSLAPHGRADTQYF
15	NA	TRBV2	few	TRBJ1-6	TGTGCCAGCAGTGAAGAGCGGGGGTCGGGTTCACCCCTCCACTTT	CASSEERGSGSPLHF
13	TRBD1	TRBV5-4	NA	TRBJ1-1	TGTGCCAGCAGCCGAGACAGGGAGGGTGAAGCTTTCTTT	CASSRDREGEAFF
12	NA	TRBV24-1	NA	TRBJ1-2	TGTGCCACCAGTGGTCAGTCTTATGGCTACACCTTC	CATSGQSYGYTF
17	TRBD1	TRBV9	NA	TRBJ2-2	TGTGCCAGCAGCGTAAGGGCGGAGACAGGGAAAACCGGGGAGCTGTTTTTT	CASSVRAETGKTGELFF
14	NA	TRBV7-9	NA	TRBJ2-7	TGTGCCAGCAGCCAAGGACAGAGCTCCTACGAGCAGTACTTC	CASSQGQSSYEQYF
14	TRBD2	TRBV25-1	NA	TRBJ2-1	TGTGCCAGCAGTCTTCCCGGGAGGGCCAATGAGCAGTTCTTC	CASSLPGRANEQFF
16	NA	TRBV29-1	NA	TRBJ2-2	TGCAGCGTTGAAGATAGATCCTCACTAAACACCGGGGAGCTGTTTTTT	CSVEDRSSLNTGELFF
16	NA	TRBV9	NA	TRBJ2-3	TGTGCCAGCAGCGTAGGCGGCAACCCTAGCACAGATACGCAGTATTTT	CASSVGGNPSTDTQYF
13	NA	TRBV7-9	NA	TRBJ1-1	TGTGCCAGCAGCTCTCAGGGTGACACTGAAGCTTTCTTT	CASSSQGDTEAFF
14	NA	TRBV30	NA	TRBJ2-7	TGTGCCTGGACATACGGGACTTACCCCAGCGAGCAGTACTTC	CAWTYGTYPSEQYF
17	TRBD2	TRBV19	NA	TRBJ2-2	TGTGCCAGTAAGAGTCGTATAGCTAGCGGGTTCACCGGGGAGCTGTTTTTT	CASKSRIASGFTGELFF
20	TRBD2	TRBV10-3	NA	TRBJ2-1	TGTGCCATCAGTGAACTTGATGGCTGGACTAGCGGGAGGGTGGGAGATGAGCAGTTCTTC	CAISELDGWTSGRVGDEQFF
15	NA	TRBV19	NA	TRBJ1-3	TGTGCCAGTAGTATATCGGACAACTCTGGAAACACCATATATTTT	CASSISDNSGNTIYF
15	NA	TRBV28	NA	TRBJ2-1	TGTGCCAGCAGTTCCAATTTGGACAGATACAATGAGCAGTTCTTC	CASSSNLDRYNEQFF
14	NA	TRBV5-1	once	TRBJ2-1	TGCGCCAGCAGCCCAAGGGACACCAACAATGAGCAGTTCTTC	CASSPRDTNNEQFF
15	TRBD1	TRBV2	NA	TRBJ1-3	TGTGCCAGCAGTGTGGACAGGGGGACCGGAAACACCATATATTTT	CASSVDRGTGNTIYF